A selection of T cell receptor beta chains follows, all from one sample in a study of molecular identifiers for immune sequencing clone quantification. TCRdb called the PCR reads again in MiXCR, with one record for every CDR3 protein. The profile covers hundreds of thousands of distinct CDR3 sequences, with 25% appearing a single time and 0.6% to 0.9% taken by the ten largest. Sequencing was done on a sample of naive CD8+ T cells from blood, with Jurkat cell RNA spiked in. These receptors were collected from a human donor in good health. Some libraries in this study had Jurkat cell RNA spiked in. The CDR3 runs from the conserved cysteine through the conserved F or W. D genes are given only for firm matches. A clone size is listed for some rows: how often the clone was seen (once, few, many), or a class if it is expanded.

abundance: few; v_gene: TRBV5-1; j_gene: TRBJ2-3; d_gene: .; CDR3nt: TGCGCCAGCAGCCCCCTCGGACTACCAAGCACAGATACGCAGTATTTT; CDR3aa: CASSPLGLPSTDTQYF
abundance: many; v_gene: TRBV19; j_gene: TRBJ1-5; d_gene: TRBD1; CDR3nt: TGTGCCAGTAGTATAGGAGACAGGGGAAGGCAGCCCCAGCATTTT; CDR3aa: CASSIGDRGRQPQHF
abundance: few; v_gene: TRBV6-4; j_gene: TRBJ2-3; d_gene: .; CDR3nt: TGTGCCAGCAGTGGCGGACATGCTAGCACAGATACGCAGTATTTT; CDR3aa: CASSGGHASTDTQYF
abundance: .; v_gene: TRBV9; j_gene: TRBJ2-3; d_gene: .; CDR3nt: TGTGCCAGCGGCGTAGGGGAGAGATCGGTGTCAGATACGCAGTATTTT; CDR3aa: CASGVGERSVSDTQYF
abundance: .; v_gene: TRBV29-1; j_gene: TRBJ2-7; d_gene: .; CDR3nt: TGCAGCATCCACCTGCAGGGCAATACCTACGAGCAGTACTTC; CDR3aa: CSIHLQGNTYEQYF
abundance: .; v_gene: TRBV7-2; j_gene: TRBJ2-5; d_gene: TRBD2; CDR3nt: TGTGCCAGCAGCTTAGGGCTAGCGGAGGGGACCCTCGAGACCCAGTACTTC; CDR3aa: CASSLGLAEGTLETQYF
abundance: few; v_gene: TRBV4-3; j_gene: TRBJ2-7; d_gene: .; CDR3nt: TGCGCCAGCAGCCCGACCGGGGCAGGGACCGAGCAGTACTTC; CDR3aa: CASSPTGAGTEQYF
abundance: many; v_gene: TRBV7-9; j_gene: TRBJ2-2; d_gene: .; CDR3nt: TGTGCCAGCAGCCCTACCGGGCCGTACACCGGGGAGCTGTTTTTT; CDR3aa: CASSPTGPYTGELFF
abundance: .; v_gene: TRBV7-6; j_gene: TRBJ2-7; d_gene: TRBD1; CDR3nt: TGTGCCAGCAGCTTAAATCCCCGTCCAAGGACAGGGGGGAACTACGAGCAGTACTTC; CDR3aa: CASSLNPRPRTGGNYEQYF
abundance: .; v_gene: TRBV7-9; j_gene: TRBJ2-3; d_gene: .; CDR3nt: TGTGCCAGCAGCTTAGCAGGTGTGGGGGCGAGCACAGATACGCAGTATTTT; CDR3aa: CASSLAGVGASTDTQYF
abundance: .; v_gene: TRBV9; j_gene: TRBJ2-2; d_gene: TRBD1; CDR3nt: TGTGCCAGCAGCGTATCTTGGACAGGATCGAACACCGGGGAGCTGTTTTTT; CDR3aa: CASSVSWTGSNTGELFF
abundance: many; v_gene: TRBV7-9; j_gene: TRBJ2-6; d_gene: .; CDR3nt: TGTGCCAGCAGCATACCCCGGGGGGCCTCTGGGGCCAACGTCCTGACTTTC; CDR3aa: CASSIPRGASGANVLTF
abundance: .; v_gene: TRBV5-4; j_gene: TRBJ2-3; d_gene: TRBD1; CDR3nt: TGTGCCAGCAGCTTGTTGTGGAAGGCGGGACAGGGGGAAGCAGATACGCAGTATTTT; CDR3aa: CASSLLWKAGQGEADTQYF
abundance: .; v_gene: TRBV9; j_gene: TRBJ2-1; d_gene: TRBD2; CDR3nt: TGTGCCAGCAGCGTAGCGTTAGCGGGAGGGCCGTACAATGAGCAGTTCTTC; CDR3aa: CASSVALAGGPYNEQFF
abundance: .; v_gene: TRBV4-1; j_gene: TRBJ2-7; d_gene: .; CDR3nt: TGCGCCAGCAGCCAAGATAAGACCTACGAGCAGTACTTC; CDR3aa: CASSQDKTYEQYF
abundance: many; v_gene: TRBV20-1; j_gene: TRBJ1-1; d_gene: .; CDR3nt: TGCAGAGCAGCGGACGGTCTGAACACTGAAGCTTTCTTT; CDR3aa: CRAADGLNTEAFF